This T cell receptor beta chain was documented in a study of blood T cell repertoires in COVID-19. Study-wide background: COVID-19 samples, acute and convalescent, were from the United States, Italy and Spain.

The CDR3 runs 15 residues. Trimming stripped 0 bases from V and 1 base from J, with 10 bases between. Germline-derived CDR1 and CDR2 are SGHRS and YFSETQ. Original processing methods: It was from reference gene primer amplification that nucleated cell counts were estimated. The assay was immunoSEQ multiplex PCR, and TCRdb's table has in-frame clones only and misses some. That table furnishes V, J and clone size, whereas the DNA furnished D and trimming. The sample lists approximately 160,000 clones, 81% seen once, with around 10% in the top ten. J is TRBJ1-1 and V is TRBV5-1, with D uncertain. The receptor's source is a man aged 55 to 69 with active or convalescent COVID-19. Sequenced: peripheral blood. CDR3 coding DNA: TGCGCCAGCAGCTTGGGGTCAGCGGAGAACACTGAAGCTTTCTTT. Translation gives CASSLGSAENTEAFF.